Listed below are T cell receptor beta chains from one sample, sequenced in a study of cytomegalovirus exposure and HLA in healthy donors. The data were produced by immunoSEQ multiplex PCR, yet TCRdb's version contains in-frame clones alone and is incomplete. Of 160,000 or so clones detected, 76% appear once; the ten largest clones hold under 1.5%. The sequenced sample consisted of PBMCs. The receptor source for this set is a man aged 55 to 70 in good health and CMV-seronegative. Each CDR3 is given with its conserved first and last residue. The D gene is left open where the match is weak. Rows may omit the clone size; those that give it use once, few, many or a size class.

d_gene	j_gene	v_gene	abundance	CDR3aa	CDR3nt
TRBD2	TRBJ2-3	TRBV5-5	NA	CASSLAGLAVSDTQYF	TGTGCCAGCAGCTTGGCGGGACTAGCGGTTTCAGATACGCAGTATTTT
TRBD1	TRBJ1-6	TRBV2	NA	CASRGDRGYNSPLHF	TGTGCCAGCAGGGGGGACAGGGGTTATAATTCACCCCTCCACTTT
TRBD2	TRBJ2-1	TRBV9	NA	CASSARIAGNEQFF	TGTGCCAGCAGCGCTAGAATAGCGGGCAATGAGCAGTTCTTC
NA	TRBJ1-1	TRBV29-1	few	CSVEGRGMNTEAFF	TGCAGCGTTGAAGGGCGGGGGATGAACACTGAAGCTTTCTTT
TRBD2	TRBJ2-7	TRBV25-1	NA	CASSGGWGGDYEQYF	TGTGCCAGCAGTGGAGGGTGGGGGGGGGACTACGAGCAGTACTTC
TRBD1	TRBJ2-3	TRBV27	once	CASGFSNEGATQYF	TGTGCCAGCGGGTTCTCAAACGAGGGGGCTACGCAGTATTTT
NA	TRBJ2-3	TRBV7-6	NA	CASSLQSGAGTDTQYF	TGTGCCAGCAGCTTACAGTCGGGAGCCGGGACAGATACGCAGTATTTT
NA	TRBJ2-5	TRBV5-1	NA	CASSLGTSETQYF	TGCGCCAGCAGCTTGGGGACATCAGAGACCCAGTACTTC
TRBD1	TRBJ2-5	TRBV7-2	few	CASSPQGAEETQYF	TGTGCCAGCAGCCCACAGGGGGCTGAGGAGACCCAGTACTTC
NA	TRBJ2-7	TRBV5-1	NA	CASSQQGHPTYEQYF	TGCGCCAGCAGCCAGCAGGGCCACCCCACCTACGAGCAGTACTTC
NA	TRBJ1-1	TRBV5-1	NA	CASSFTNRNTEAFF	TGCGCCAGCAGCTTTACCAATAGGAACACTGAAGCTTTCTTT
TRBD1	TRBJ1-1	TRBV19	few	CASSSTGDTEAFF	TGTGCCAGTAGTAGCACAGGGGACACTGAAGCTTTCTTT
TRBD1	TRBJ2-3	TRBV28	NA	CASSSEDRGWSDTQYF	TGTGCCAGCAGTTCTGAGGACAGGGGGTGGTCAGATACGCAGTATTTT
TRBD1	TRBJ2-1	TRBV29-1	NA	CSVHVEGAYNEQFF	TGCAGCGTCCACGTCGAGGGGGCTTACAATGAGCAGTTCTTC
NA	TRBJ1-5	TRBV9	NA	CASSVGTGDSNQPQHF	TGTGCCAGCAGCGTAGGTACAGGAGATAGCAATCAGCCCCAGCATTTT
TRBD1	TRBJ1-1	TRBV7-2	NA	CASNGQGNTEAFF	TGTGCCAGCAACGGACAGGGGAACACTGAAGCTTTCTTT
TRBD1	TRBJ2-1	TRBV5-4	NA	CASSPRDRGLGEQFF	TGTGCCAGCAGCCCCCGGGACAGGGGGCTGGGAGAGCAGTTCTTC
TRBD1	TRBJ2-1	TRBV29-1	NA	CSVGDRVLYNEQFF	TGCAGCGTTGGGGACAGGGTTCTCTACAATGAGCAGTTCTTC
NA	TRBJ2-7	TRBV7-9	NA	CSSSLGGSNYEQYF	TGTTCCAGCAGCTTAGGCGGATCAAACTACGAGCAGTACTTC
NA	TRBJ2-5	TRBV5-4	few	CASSRAGRNQETQYF	TGTGCCAGCAGCCGCGCGGGAAGAAACCAAGAGACCCAGTACTTC
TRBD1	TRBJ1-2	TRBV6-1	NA	CASSDGTGNGYTF	TGTGCCAGCAGTGACGGGACAGGGAACGGCTACACCTTC
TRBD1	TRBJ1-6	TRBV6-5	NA	CASSRTGGDSPLHF	TGTGCCAGCAGTAGGACAGGGGGTGATTCACCCCTCCACTTT
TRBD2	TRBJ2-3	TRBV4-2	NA	CASSQDNLAGGSTDTQYF	TGTGCCAGCAGCCAAGATAACCTAGCGGGGGGCAGCACAGATACGCAGTATTTT
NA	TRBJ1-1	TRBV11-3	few	CASSSQMNTEAFF	TGTGCCAGCAGCTCTCAGATGAACACTGAAGCTTTCTTT
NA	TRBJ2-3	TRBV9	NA	CASSVAADGWQDTQYF	TGTGCCAGCAGCGTAGCCGCCGACGGGTGGCAGGATACGCAGTATTTT
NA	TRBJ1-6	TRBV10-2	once	CASSELFGGDNSPLHF	TGCGCCAGCAGTGAGCTTTTTGGGGGGGATAATTCACCCCTCCACTTT
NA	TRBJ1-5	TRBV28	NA	CASSSGGGNQPQHF	TGTGCCAGCAGTTCGGGAGGAGGCAATCAGCCCCAGCATTTT
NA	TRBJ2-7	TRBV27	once	CASSFGTSSSYEQYF	TGTGCCAGCAGTTTTGGGACATCTTCCTCCTACGAGCAGTACTTC
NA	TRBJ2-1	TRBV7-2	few	CASSQRQTWEQFF	TGTGCCAGCAGCCAGCGACAGACTTGGGAGCAGTTCTTC
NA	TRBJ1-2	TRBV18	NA	CASSQIQGSGGYTF	TGTGCCAGCTCACAAATACAGGGTTCGGGAGGCTACACCTTC
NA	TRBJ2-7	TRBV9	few	CASSVAGSYEQYF	TGTGCCAGCAGCGTAGCCGGGTCCTACGAGCAGTACTTC
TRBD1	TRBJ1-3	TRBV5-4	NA	CASSLDPGGISGNTIYF	TGTGCCAGCAGCTTGGATCCAGGGGGGATCTCTGGAAACACCATATATTTT
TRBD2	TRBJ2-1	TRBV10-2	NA	CASSQREVHNEQFF	TGCGCCAGCAGTCAGCGGGAGGTCCACAATGAGCAGTTCTTC
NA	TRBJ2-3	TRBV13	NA	CASSVKRASTDTQYF	TGTGCCAGCAGCGTAAAGCGGGCAAGCACAGATACACAGTATTTT
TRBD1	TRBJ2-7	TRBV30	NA	CAWRDRGTYEQYF	TGTGCCTGGAGGGACAGGGGAACCTACGAGCAGTACTTC
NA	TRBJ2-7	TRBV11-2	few	CASSLDLASGSYEQYF	TGTGCCAGCAGCTTAGACCTCGCTTCGGGGTCCTACGAGCAGTACTTC
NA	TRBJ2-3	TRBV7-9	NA	CSSSLTFGDLEGPDTQYF	TGTTCCAGCAGCCTGACATTCGGGGATCTGGAAGGCCCAGATACGCAGTATTTT
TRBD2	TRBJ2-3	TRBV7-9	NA	CASSGTSPDTQYF	TGTGCCAGCAGCGGGACTAGCCCCGATACGCAGTATTTT